Listed below are T cell receptor beta chains from one sample, sequenced in a study of T cell clonotyping in hematopoietic cell transplantation. Using immunoSEQ multiplex PCR, the repertoire was profiled, and TCRdb retains in-frame clones only, with some absent. The sample consists of several thousand clones, over 15% of them appearing once. The sequencing here drew on PBMCs, taken 180 days after allogeneic stem cell transplant. The receptors here all came from a male patient in his late teens or twenties who had an allogeneic stem cell transplant, so the T cells may come from the graft donor. Some clones in this sample may be carry-over from other donors' samples. Both conserved end residues are part of each CDR3. The D gene is left open where the match is weak. Size is omitted from some rows. Given values are once, few, many or a class for expanded clones.

size,length,D,V,J,CDR3,DNA
medium-sized,12,NA,TRBV29-1,TRBJ2-7,CSVDGFGYEQYF,TGCAGCGTTGATGGATTCGGTTACGAGCAGTACTTC
few,17,TRBD1,TRBV30,TRBJ2-1,CAWSAGVGTGLMDEQFF,TGTGCCTGGAGTGCAGGAGTCGGGACAGGGTTGATGGATGAGCAGTTCTTC
once,17,NA,TRBV30,TRBJ2-7,CAWSIARVRGFAVEQYF,TGTGCCTGGAGTATAGCGCGCGTTCGGGGATTTGCGGTGGAGCAGTACTTC
large,14,NA,TRBV27,TRBJ2-7,CASSLSSRSYEQYF,TGTGCCAGCAGTTTATCGTCCAGATCCTACGAGCAGTACTTC
NA,15,NA,TRBV30,TRBJ1-6,CAWTPPRGWSAPLHF,TGTGCCTGGACCCCTCCGAGAGGGTGGTCGGCACCCCTCCACTTT
NA,12,NA,TRBV30,TRBJ1-6,CAWSVVHSPLHF,TGTGCCTGGAGCGTTGTCCATTCACCCCTCCACTTT
NA,13,NA,TRBV30,TRBJ2-4,CAWSNWDPIIQYF,TGTGCCTGGAGCAATTGGGACCCCATCATTCAGTACTTC
few,16,TRBD2,TRBV30,TRBJ2-3,CAWSRGLAGEVDTQYF,TGTGCCTGGAGTAGGGGACTAGCGGGAGAGGTAGATACGCAGTATTTT
NA,15,TRBD1,TRBV6-5,TRBJ2-7,CASRLRDRGPYEQYF,TGTGCCAGCAGACTCCGGGACAGGGGTCCGTACGAGCAGTACTTC
few,12,NA,TRBV29-1,TRBJ2-7,CSVELQTYEQYF,TGCAGCGTTGAACTCCAGACCTACGAGCAGTACTTC
NA,12,TRBD1,TRBV30,TRBJ1-6,CAWKGAPSPLHF,TGTGCCTGGAAGGGGGCTCCTTCACCCCTCCACTTT
NA,13,TRBD2,TRBV30,TRBJ2-7,CAWNQREVDEQYF,TGTGCCTGGAATCAGCGGGAGGTCGACGAGCAGTACTTC
NA,12,NA,TRBV28,TRBJ2-3,CASRGVGDTQYF,TGTGCCAGCAGAGGGGTCGGGGATACGCAGTATTTT
NA,12,NA,TRBV5-1,TRBJ2-7,CASRTEAYEQYF,TGCGCCAGCAGGACGGAAGCCTACGAGCAGTACTTC
few,13,NA,TRBV30,TRBJ1-1,CAWSPDLNTEAFF,TGTGCCTGGAGTCCCGACCTGAACACTGAAGCTTTCTTT
once,13,NA,TRBV30,TRBJ1-5,CAWSAQTNQPQHF,TGTGCCTGGAGTGCCCAGACCAATCAGCCCCAGCATTTT
NA,15,NA,TRBV4-3,TRBJ1-2,CASSQEPEPFYGYTF,TGCGCCAGCAGCCAAGAACCCGAGCCCTTCTATGGCTACACCTTC
few,14,NA,TRBV7-8,TRBJ1-2,CASTRGRGVYGYTF,TGTGCTTCCACCCGGGGGCGGGGAGTCTATGGCTACACCTTC
NA,11,NA,TRBV30,TRBJ1-1,CAWSVSTEAFF,TGTGCCTGGAGTGTGAGCACTGAAGCTTTCTTT
NA,15,TRBD1,TRBV7-2,TRBJ1-2,CASRRQGAVNYGYTF,TGTGCCAGCAGGAGACAGGGGGCTGTCAACTATGGCTACACCTTC
NA,11,NA,TRBV30,TRBJ2-7,CAWSLRYEQYF,TGTGCCTGGAGTTTGCGGTACGAGCAGTACTTC
NA,14,NA,TRBV5-6,TRBJ2-7,CASSLWGSSYEQYF,TGTGCCAGCAGCTTGTGGGGTAGTTCCTACGAGCAGTACTTC
NA,12,NA,TRBV30,TRBJ1-4,CAWSVLDEKLFF,TGTGCCTGGAGTGTACTCGATGAAAAACTGTTTTTT
few,11,TRBD1,TRBV29-1,TRBJ1-2,CSVERGGGYTF,TGCAGCGTTGAAAGAGGGGGCGGCTACACCTTC
NA,15,TRBD1,TRBV4-1,TRBJ1-2,CASSHPGDRGYGYTF,TGCGCCAGCAGCCACCCGGGGGACAGGGGGTATGGCTACACCTTC
few,16,NA,TRBV19,TRBJ1-1,CASTPRAPGANTEAFF,TGTGCCAGTACCCCTAGGGCCCCAGGGGCGAACACTGAAGCTTTCTTT
few,13,TRBD1,TRBV29-1,TRBJ1-2,CSGAGTGERGYTF,TGCAGCGGCGCCGGGACAGGGGAACGTGGCTACACCTTC
few,13,NA,TRBV30,TRBJ1-2,CAWRPGTVMDYTF,TGTGCCTGGAGGCCGGGAACCGTTATGGACTACACCTTC
NA,16,TRBD2,TRBV4-2,TRBJ2-7,CASSQDWASGFYEQYF,TGTGCCAGCAGCCAAGATTGGGCTAGCGGGTTCTACGAGCAGTACTTC
NA,13,NA,TRBV6-7,TRBJ2-1,CASSYSTGGEQFF,TGTGCCAGCAGTTACTCGACCGGGGGCGAGCAGTTCTTC
NA,12,NA,TRBV6-5,TRBJ2-7,CASRTEAYEQYF,TGTGCCAGCAGGACGGAAGCCTACGAGCAGTACTTC
few,15,TRBD2,TRBV19,TRBJ2-1,CASSMTSGAYNEQFF,TGTGCCAGTAGTATGACTAGCGGAGCCTACAATGAGCAGTTCTTC
medium-sized,12,NA,TRBV25-1,TRBJ2-5,CASSVYGETQYF,TGTGCCAGCAGTGTGTACGGAGAGACCCAGTACTTC
few,15,NA,TRBV6-1,TRBJ2-7,CASSDMWGAAYEQYF,TGTGCCAGCAGTGACATGTGGGGGGCAGCCTACGAGCAGTACTTC
few,15,NA,TRBV6-5,TRBJ2-7,CASGAGPLSSYEQYF,TGTGCCAGCGGGGCAGGGCCCTTGAGCTCCTACGAGCAGTACTTC
few,13,NA,TRBV30,TRBJ2-2,CAWSRLRAGELFF,NA
NA,15,NA,TRBV30,TRBJ1-5,CAWSVRLGTTQPQHF,TGTGCCTGGAGTGTACGGTTGGGGACGACACAGCCCCAGCATTTT
NA,15,NA,TRBV5-6,TRBJ2-7,CASSLSVGRAYEQYF,TGTGCCAGCAGCTTGAGCGTCGGCAGGGCCTACGAGCAGTACTTC
few,11,NA,TRBV5-4,TRBJ1-2,CASSLPPQSTF,TGTGCCAGCAGCTTGCCTCCGCAGTCAACCTTC
few,17,NA,TRBV5-6,TRBJ1-5,CASSLYRTEPSNQPQHF,TGTGCCAGCAGCTTGTATAGGACAGAGCCTAGCAATCAGCCCCAGCATTTT
few,11,NA,TRBV20-1,TRBJ2-5,CSASLGETQYF,TGCAGTGCTAGTTTGGGGGAGACCCAGTACTTC
few,12,NA,TRBV30,TRBJ2-3,CAWRMDGDTQYF,TGTGCCTGGAGGATGGATGGGGATACGCAGTATTTT
few,13,NA,TRBV30,TRBJ1-4,CAWSGGSNEKLFF,TGTGCCTGGAGTGGCGGATCTAATGAAAAACTGTTTTTT
few,16,TRBD2,TRBV4-1,TRBJ2-4,CASSRQREMAKNIQYF,TGCGCCAGCAGCCGACAGCGGGAGATGGCCAAAAACATTCAGTACTTC
NA,15,TRBD2,TRBV5-6,TRBJ2-7,CASSPQGLAGYEQYF,TGTGCCAGCAGCCCTCAGGGCCTAGCGGGATACGAGCAGTACTTC
NA,13,NA,TRBV30,TRBJ2-7,CAWSVFLGAEQYF,TGTGCCTGGAGTGTATTTTTGGGGGCCGAGCAGTACTTC
medium-sized,15,NA,TRBV7-2,TRBJ2-5,CASSSQQGRIETQYF,TGTGCCAGCAGCTCCCAGCAGGGGAGAATAGAGACCCAGTACTTC
NA,11,NA,TRBV30,TRBJ2-1,CAWSPFGEQFF,TGTGCCTGGAGTCCTTTTGGGGAGCAGTTCTTC
NA,11,NA,TRBV25-1,TRBJ2-7,CASSGFHEQYF,TGTGCCAGCAGTGGGTTCCACGAGCAGTACTTC
large,15,NA,TRBV28,TRBJ1-5,CASSFPEDSNQPQHF,TGTGCCAGCAGTTTTCCCGAGGATAGCAATCAGCCCCAGCATTTT
few,13,NA,TRBV6-5,TRBJ1-1,CASSPGDFSPAFF,TGTGCCAGCAGCCCTGGGGACTTCTCACCAGCTTTCTTT
few,12,NA,TRBV30,TRBJ1-1,CAWSAENTEAFF,TGTGCCTGGAGTGCCGAGAACACTGAAGCTTTCTTT
NA,14,NA,TRBV30,TRBJ2-1,CAWSLGLPPGEQFF,TGTGCCTGGAGTCTGGGACTCCCCCCCGGGGAGCAGTTCTTC
medium-sized,15,TRBD2,TRBV5-1,TRBJ2-7,CASSLDGGVDDEQYF,TGCGCCAGCAGCTTGGATGGGGGGGTGGACGACGAGCAGTACTTC